This T cell receptor beta chain was profiled in a study of blood T cell repertoires in COVID-19. Study context: Sample material is recorded as cDNA or gDNA derived from T cells, B-cell-depleted T cells, or PBMCs.

This clone was detected once. The germline CDR1 and CDR2 sequences are GTSNPN and SVGIG (reference sequence). Between the trimmed V and J ends, which lost 1 base and 5 bases, there was a span of 17 bases. The CDR3 totals 15 residues. The method was immunoSEQ multiplex PCR; TCRdb's version includes in-frame clones alone and lacks a portion of them. The profile shows approximately 100,000 clones, approximately 81% of them singletons. Sequenced material: peripheral blood. This clonotype was obtained from a woman in her seventies with active or convalescent COVID-19. The chain uses TRBV30 and TRBJ1-2, with D possibly matching TRBD1 (5 bases). CDR3 loop: CAWSAGTGTLYGYTF. As DNA, the CDR3 is TGTGCCTGGAGTGCCGGGACTGGCACCCTATATGGCTACACCTTC.